This T cell receptor beta chain was profiled in a study of vaccination effects on CD4 cells after COVID-19 (dated by TCRdb to 2021 to 2024). About the investigation overall: To identify antigen-specific CD4+ T cell clonotypes by their expansion, the ViraFEST assay first stimulated PBMC with viral peptide pools and then applied TCR sequencing. Post-vaccine samples across the study were collected a median of 72 days after the second dose, with a range of 14 to 241. Each well held under 2.5 million PBMC cultured in IMDM containing approximately 5% human AB serum, 8.5 to 10 IU/ml IL-2 and gentamicin, along with 10 ug/ml peptides. SARS-CoV-2 spike-specific CD4+ TCR repertoires were compared before and after mRNA vaccination in COVID-19 convalescent patients and in infection-naive vaccine recipients. Altogether, 10 COVID-19 convalescent patients and a handful of SARS-CoV-2-naive healthy vaccine recipients made up the full study. Cultures from other donors in the study were sequenced with the Oncomine TCR Beta short-read assay on an Illumina iSeq 100. Results the study describes overall, beyond this receptor: In healthy vaccine recipients, vaccine-induced clones were almost all SARS-CoV-2 mono-reactive, with only 1 of 255 cross-reactive with common cold coronaviruses. Only a small number of convalescent patients were included, and no early post-infection timepoints were available, which limited the study. Clones induced by infection and clones induced by vaccination both contracted markedly at late timepoints after vaccination, which fits with T cell responses waning over time.

Comments on this clone: This clone's antigen is unknown. The sample holds no much larger clone one base away, and base qualities are not on file.

After 10 to 11 days of culture, CD4+ T cells were isolated with the EasySep CD4+ T cell isolation kit. Two doses of either the BNT162b2 or the mRNA-1273 mRNA SARS-CoV-2 vaccine were administered to participants. Negative nucleocapsid antibody results before and after vaccination confirmed that the healthy vaccine recipients had no prior SARS-CoV-2 infection. Half of the culture medium was replaced with fresh IL-2-containing medium on days 3 and 7. Unless noted otherwise, every peptide stimulation condition was cultured in triplicate wells. PBMC were separated from whole blood using Ficoll-Paque Plus gradient centrifugation and were then either cryopreserved at -140C or used fresh. The QIAamp micro DNA kit was used to extract genomic DNA from the cultured CD4+ T cells. The method was the immunoSEQ multiplex PCR assay. DNA from the cultured and isolated CD4+ T cells underwent TCR beta CDR3 sequencing. Turning to the authors' computational methods: Non-productive TCR sequences were removed, reads were trimmed to the CDR3 region, and CDR3s of at least 7 amino acids were retained. The MANAFEST web app was used to pick out antigen-specific clonotypes by comparing their expansion in peptide wells with that in reference cultures. Positive clones required FDR<0.05 expansion versus reference and all other wells, odds ratio above 5, and frequency above 0.1% in two replicate wells. A clonotype was defined as cross-reactive if the clonotype was significantly expanded both in SARS-CoV-2 spike wells and in at least one common cold coronavirus spike condition. Using the stringdist R package, CDR3 similarity was measured by Levenshtein distance, and unrooted trees were constructed with ape in R 3.6.1. The source is immuneACCESS, and TCRdb retained only in-frame sequences with V and J called. Part of the clones is not carried over; for the studies checked, unresolved V genes explain less than half of this, and the remainder is unexplained. V and J calls and clone size are copied from that table; D and trimming were computed from the DNA. The sample data list around 47,000 clones, and around 70% of these were observed just once. 9% to 10% of the sample goes to the ten largest clones.

According to the germline V gene, CDR1 reads SGHRS and CDR2 reads YFSETQ. Ends trimmed: V by 4 bases, J by 4 bases; bases unmatched to a gene: 12. The cysteine opens and the phenylalanine closes a CDR3 of 18 amino acids. Just CDR3 DNA is preserved here, 54 bases in frame from base 1. The chain employs TRBV5-1 and TRBJ2-6, with 9 bases in between that match TRBD2. The sample consisted of CD4+ T cells from PBMCs cultured without peptide, taken after COVID-19 vaccination. This clonotype originated in a human donor who received a COVID-19 vaccine. For the CDR3, the sequence is CASSRGGGSEGGANVLTF. The DNA reads as follows: TGCGCCAGCAGCCGCGGGGGGGGCAGTGAAGGAGGGGCCAACGTCCTGACTTTC.